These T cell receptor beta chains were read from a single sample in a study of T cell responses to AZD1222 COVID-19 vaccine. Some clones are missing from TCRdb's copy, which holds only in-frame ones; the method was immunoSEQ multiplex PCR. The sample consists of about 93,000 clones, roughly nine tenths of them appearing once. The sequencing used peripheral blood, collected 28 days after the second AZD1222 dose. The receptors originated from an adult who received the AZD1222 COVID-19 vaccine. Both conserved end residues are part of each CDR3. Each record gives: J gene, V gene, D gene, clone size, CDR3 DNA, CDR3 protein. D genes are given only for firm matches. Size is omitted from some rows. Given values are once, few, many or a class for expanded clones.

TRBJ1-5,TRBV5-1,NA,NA,TGCGCCAGCAGCTTGGCCGGCGATCAGCCCCAGCATTTT,CASSLAGDQPQHF
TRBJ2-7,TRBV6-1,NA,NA,TGTGCCAGCAGTGAGGTCGGCGTCAAGTACTTC,CASSEVGVKYF
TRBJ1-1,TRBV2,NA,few,TGTGCCAGCAGTGAATGGAGTAGTGAAGCTTTCTTT,CASSEWSSEAFF
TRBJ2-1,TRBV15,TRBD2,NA,TGTGCCACCAGCAGCCTGACTACTAGCGGGATAAGTGAAGAGCAGTTCTTC,CATSSLTTSGISEEQFF
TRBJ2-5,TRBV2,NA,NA,TGTGCCAGCAGTTCTACGAGGGTTGGGGAGACCCAGTACTTC,CASSSTRVGETQYF
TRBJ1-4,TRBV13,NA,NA,TGTGCCAGCAGCTTAACAGGGACGAAGGATGAAAAACTGTTTTTT,CASSLTGTKDEKLFF
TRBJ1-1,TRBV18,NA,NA,TGTGCCAGCTCACCACTCCAGGGTGAAGCTTTCTTT,CASSPLQGEAFF
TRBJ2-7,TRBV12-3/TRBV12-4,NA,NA,TGTGCCAGCACCATAAACCTCCACGAGCAGTACTTC,CASTINLHEQYF
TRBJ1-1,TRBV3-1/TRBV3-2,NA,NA,TGTGCCAGCAGCCAAAGGGCAGGTTGGGGGAACACTGAAGCTTTCTTT,CASSQRAGWGNTEAFF
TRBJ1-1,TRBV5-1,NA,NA,TGCGCCAGCAGCTTTGGCACTGAAGCTTTCTTT,CASSFGTEAFF
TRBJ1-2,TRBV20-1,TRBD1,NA,TGCAGTGCTAGTAATATAGGGACAGGGGTCTGGGGCTACACCTTC,CSASNIGTGVWGYTF
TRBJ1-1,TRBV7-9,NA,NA,TGTGCCAGCAGCCTTCCCCCGGGCACTGAAGCTTTCTTT,CASSLPPGTEAFF
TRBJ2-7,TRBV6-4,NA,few,TGTGCCAGCAGTGTGAAGGAGGGACCCTTCGAGCAGTACTTC,CASSVKEGPFEQYF
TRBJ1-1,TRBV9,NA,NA,TGTGCCAGCAGCTTAAACCTGGACCAAGGCACTGAAGCTTTCTTT,CASSLNLDQGTEAFF
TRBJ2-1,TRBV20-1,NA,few,TGCAGTGCTAGTCTCCAGAATGAGCAGTTCTTC,CSASLQNEQFF
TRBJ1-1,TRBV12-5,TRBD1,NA,TGTGCTAGTGATCATCTCCGGGACAGGGGCCTTCGGGCTTTCTTT,CASDHLRDRGLRAFF
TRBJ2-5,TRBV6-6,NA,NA,TGTGCCAGCAGTTTCTCCGGGGCTCAAGAGACCCAGTACTTC,CASSFSGAQETQYF
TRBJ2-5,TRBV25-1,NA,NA,TGTGCCAGCAGTGAATATCTGGGGGAAGAGACCCAGTACTTC,CASSEYLGEETQYF
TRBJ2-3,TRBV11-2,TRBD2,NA,TGTGCCAGCAGCTTAGTTCTTAGGACTAGCGGCACAGATACGCAGTATTTT,CASSLVLRTSGTDTQYF
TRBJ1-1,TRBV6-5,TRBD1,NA,TGTGCCAGCAGTTCCGAGAACAGGGGCACTGAAGCTTTCTTT,CASSSENRGTEAFF
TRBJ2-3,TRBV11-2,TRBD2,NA,TGTGCCAGCAGCTTATTGTCTAGCGGAGGGGGCACAGATACGCAGTATTTT,CASSLLSSGGGTDTQYF
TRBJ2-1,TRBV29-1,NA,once,TGCAGCGTTGAGGACTCCCCTTTAGGTCGGTTCTTC,CSVEDSPLGRFF
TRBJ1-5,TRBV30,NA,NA,TGTGCCTGGAGTGGTGGAGGCAATCAGCCCCAGCATTTT,CAWSGGGNQPQHF